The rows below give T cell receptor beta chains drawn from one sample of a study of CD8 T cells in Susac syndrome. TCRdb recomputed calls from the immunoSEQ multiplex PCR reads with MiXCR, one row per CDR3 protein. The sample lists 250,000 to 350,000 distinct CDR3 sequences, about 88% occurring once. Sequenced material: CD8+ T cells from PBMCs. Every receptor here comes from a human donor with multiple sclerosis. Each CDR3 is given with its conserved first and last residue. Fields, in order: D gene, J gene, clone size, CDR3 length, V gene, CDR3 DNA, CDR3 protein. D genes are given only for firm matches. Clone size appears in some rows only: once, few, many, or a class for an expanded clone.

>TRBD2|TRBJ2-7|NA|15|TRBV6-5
TGTGCCAGCAGTTACTTAAACGGGGGGAACTACGAGCAGTACTTC
CASSYLNGGNYEQYF
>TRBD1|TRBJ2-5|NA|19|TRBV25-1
TGTGCCAGCAGTGAATCCGGGACAGGGGGCATGAGGGGGTCAGAGACCCAGTACTTC
CASSESGTGGMRGSETQYF
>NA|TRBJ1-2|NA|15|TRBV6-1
TGTGCCAGCAGCGCCGGGGCCAGGGTGAACTATGGCTACACCTTC
CASSAGARVNYGYTF
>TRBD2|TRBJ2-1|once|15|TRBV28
TGTGCCAGCAGTCAAGCGGGAGGTGCCTACAATGAGCAGTTCTTC
CASSQAGGAYNEQFF
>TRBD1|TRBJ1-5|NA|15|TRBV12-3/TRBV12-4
TGTGCCAGCAGTTGGGACAGGGAAGTGAATCAGCCCCAGCATTTT
CASSWDREVNQPQHF
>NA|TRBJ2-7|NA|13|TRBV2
TGTGCCATCTTGAAGGACAGCTCCTACGAGCAGTACTTC
CAILKDSSYEQYF
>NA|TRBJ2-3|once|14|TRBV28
TGTGCCAGCAGGAGAAGAGGGGACGGAGATACGCAGTATTTT
CASRRRGDGDTQYF
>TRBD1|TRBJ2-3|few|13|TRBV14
TGTGCCAGCAGTAGAGGGGGCCCAGATACGCAGTATTTT
CASSRGGPDTQYF
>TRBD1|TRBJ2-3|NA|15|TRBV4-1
TGCGCCAGCAGCCTCAGGGGGCCTGGGACAGATACGCAGTATTTT
CASSLRGPGTDTQYF
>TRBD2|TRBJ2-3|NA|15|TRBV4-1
TGCGCCAGCAGCCAAGGCAGCGGGACGACAGATACGCAGTATTTT
CASSQGSGTTDTQYF
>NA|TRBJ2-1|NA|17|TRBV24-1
TGTGCCACCGCCGGGTCCCGACTTGACAGCTCCTACAATGAGCAGTTCTTC
CATAGSRLDSSYNEQFF
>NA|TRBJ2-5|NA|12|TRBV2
TGTGCCACAACCACCAGACAAGAGACCCAGTACTTC
CATTTRQETQYF
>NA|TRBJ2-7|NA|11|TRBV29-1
TGCAGCGTCGGGACCGTCTACGAGCAGTACTTC
CSVGTVYEQYF
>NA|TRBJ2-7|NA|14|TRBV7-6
TGTGCCAGCAGCCCCGGAGGGGGGGGCTACGAGCAGTACTTC
CASSPGGGGYEQYF
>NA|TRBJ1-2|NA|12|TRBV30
TGTGCCTGGACGGACGGATTCTATGGCTACACCTTC
CAWTDGFYGYTF
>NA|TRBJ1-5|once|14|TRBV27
TGTGCCAGCAGTTTAGGTGGGACCAATCAGCCCCAGCATTTT
CASSLGGTNQPQHF
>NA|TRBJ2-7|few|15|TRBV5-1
TGCGCCAGCAGCTTGGACAGAATCAGCTCCTACGAGCAGTACTTC
CASSLDRISSYEQYF
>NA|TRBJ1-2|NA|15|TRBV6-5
TGTGCCAGCAGTTACTCGAAAGGCTTTGGAGATGGCTACACCTTC
CASSYSKGFGDGYTF
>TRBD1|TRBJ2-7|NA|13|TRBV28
TGTGCCAGCAGTTTCCGGACAGGGGGTCTGGAGTACTTC
CASSFRTGGLEYF
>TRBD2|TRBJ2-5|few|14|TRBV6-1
TGTGCCAGCAGACTAGCGGGTATCCAAGAGACCCAGTACTTC
CASRLAGIQETQYF
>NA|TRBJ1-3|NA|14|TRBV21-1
TGTGCCAGCAGCCAGCTGAGGGCTGGAAACACCATATATTTT
CASSQLRAGNTIYF
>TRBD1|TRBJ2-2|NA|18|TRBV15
TGTGCCACCAGCAGAGACGCAGGGGGCGTACTGACGGGCGGGGAGCTGTTTTTT
CATSRDAGGVLTGGELFF
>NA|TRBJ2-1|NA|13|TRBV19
TGTGCCAGTAGTATAGTTCGACACAATGAGCAGTTCTTC
CASSIVRHNEQFF
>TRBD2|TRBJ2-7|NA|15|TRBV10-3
TGTGCCATCAGTGATCTGGGGGGGGGTGGATACGAGCAGTACTTC
CAISDLGGGGYEQYF
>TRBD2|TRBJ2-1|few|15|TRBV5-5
TGTGCCAGCAGACCTACTAGCGGCTCCTACAATGAGCAGTTCTTC
CASRPTSGSYNEQFF
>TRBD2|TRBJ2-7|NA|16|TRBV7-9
TGTGCCAGCAGCTGCCCTAGCGGGAGGTCTTTCCACGAGCAGTACTTC
CASSCPSGRSFHEQYF
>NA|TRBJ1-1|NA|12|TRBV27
TGTGCCAGCGGACTTAATGGGAGGGAAGCTTTCTTT
CASGLNGREAFF
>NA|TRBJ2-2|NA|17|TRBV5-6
TGTGCCAGCAGCTTGGCCACCTTAGACGCTTTCACCGGGGAGCTGTTTTTT
CASSLATLDAFTGELFF
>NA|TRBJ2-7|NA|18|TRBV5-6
TGTGCCAGCAGCCCCCGGACGGCGGAGACAGGGAGGTCCTACGAGCAGTACTTC
CASSPRTAETGRSYEQYF
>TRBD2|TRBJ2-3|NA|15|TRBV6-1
TGTGCCAGCAGCTCGGGACTAGCGGTCACAGATACGCAGTATTTT
CASSSGLAVTDTQYF
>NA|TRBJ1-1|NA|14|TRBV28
TGTGCCAGCAGACCGGACTTCTCGAACACTGAAGCTTTCTTT
CASRPDFSNTEAFF
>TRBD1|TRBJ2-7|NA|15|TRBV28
TGTGCCAGCAGTGCATGGACAGGGGGGAGCTACGAGCAGTACTTC
CASSAWTGGSYEQYF
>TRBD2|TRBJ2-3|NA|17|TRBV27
TGTGCCAGCAGAATCGGGACTAGCGGGTCTTACACAGATACGCAGTATTTT
CASRIGTSGSYTDTQYF
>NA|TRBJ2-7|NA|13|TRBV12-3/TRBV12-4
TGTGCCAGCAGTTTAGGGACGGCGATAGAGCAGTACTTC
CASSLGTAIEQYF
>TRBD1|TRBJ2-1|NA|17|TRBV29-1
TGCAGCGTTGATGGGGGCGTCCGGGACAGCCGCGGAAATGAGCAGTTCTTC
CSVDGGVRDSRGNEQFF
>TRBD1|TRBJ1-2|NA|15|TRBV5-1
TGCGCCAGCAGTATTGCAGGGGGCGCGGGCTATGGCTACACCTTC
CASSIAGGAGYGYTF
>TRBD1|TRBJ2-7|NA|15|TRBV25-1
TGTGCCACCACTGCTGAGGGACAGGGTTCCTACGAGCAGTACTTC
CATTAEGQGSYEQYF
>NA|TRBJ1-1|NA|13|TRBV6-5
TGTGCCAGCAGTTACAACGGCTACACTGAAGCTTTCTTT
CASSYNGYTEAFF
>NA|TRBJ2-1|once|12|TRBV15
TGTGCCACCAGCAGAGTTTACAATGAGCAGTTCTTC
CATSRVYNEQFF
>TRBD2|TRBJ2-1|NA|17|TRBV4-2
TGTGCCAGCAGCCCCGTGGCTAGCGGGAGGCCTAGGGATGAGCAGTTCTTC
CASSPVASGRPRDEQFF
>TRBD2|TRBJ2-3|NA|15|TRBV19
TGTGCCAGTAGCGGGACTAGCGATTCCATAGATACGCAGTATTTT
CASSGTSDSIDTQYF
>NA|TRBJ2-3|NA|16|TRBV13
TGTGCCAGCACCCAAGTTCAGGGCGTCAGCACAGATACGCAGTATTTT
CASTQVQGVSTDTQYF
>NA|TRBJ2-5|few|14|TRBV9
TGTGCCAGCAGCGTAGGGGCGGGGCAAGAGACCCAGTACTTC
CASSVGAGQETQYF
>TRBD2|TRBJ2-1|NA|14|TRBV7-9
TGTGCCAGCAGCCCCCGACTAGCCCACAATGAGCAGTTCTTC
CASSPRLAHNEQFF
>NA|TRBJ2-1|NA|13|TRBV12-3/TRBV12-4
TGTGCCAGCAGGGAGCCGGGGACTGATGAGCAGTTCTTC
CASREPGTDEQFF
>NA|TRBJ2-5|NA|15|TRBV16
TGTGCCAGCCTCCAACACACAGGATCGGGTGAGACCCAGTACTTC
CASLQHTGSGETQYF
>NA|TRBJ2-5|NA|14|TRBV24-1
TGTGCCACCAGTGAGTCTGGGAACGACGAGACCCAGTACTTC
CATSESGNDETQYF